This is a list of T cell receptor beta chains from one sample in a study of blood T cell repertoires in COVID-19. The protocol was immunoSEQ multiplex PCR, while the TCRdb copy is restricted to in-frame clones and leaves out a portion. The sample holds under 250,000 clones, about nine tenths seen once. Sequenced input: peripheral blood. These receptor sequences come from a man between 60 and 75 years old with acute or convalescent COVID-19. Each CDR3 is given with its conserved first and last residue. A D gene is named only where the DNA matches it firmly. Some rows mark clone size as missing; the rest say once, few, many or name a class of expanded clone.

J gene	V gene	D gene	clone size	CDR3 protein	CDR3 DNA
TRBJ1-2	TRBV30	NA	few	CAWRAGQTLLANYGYTF	TGTGCCTGGAGGGCAGGACAAACCCTGTTAGCTAACTATGGCTACACCTTC
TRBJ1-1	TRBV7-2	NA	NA	CASSSSGANTEAFF	TGTGCCAGCAGCTCCTCAGGGGCGAACACTGAAGCTTTCTTT
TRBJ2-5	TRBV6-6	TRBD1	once	CASSLGQGVPETQYF	TGTGCCAGCAGTTTAGGACAGGGAGTTCCAGAGACCCAGTACTTC
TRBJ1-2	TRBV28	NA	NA	CASSSQGFGYTF	TGTGCCAGCAGTTCTCAGGGTTTCGGCTACACCTTC
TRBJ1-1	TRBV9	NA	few	CASSVALNTEAFF	TGTGCCAGCAGCGTAGCCCTAAACACTGAAGCTTTCTTT
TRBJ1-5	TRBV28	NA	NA	CASSLSRINQPQHF	TGTGCCAGCAGTTTAAGCCGCATTAATCAGCCCCAGCATTTT
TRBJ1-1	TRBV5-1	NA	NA	CASSGEGGSTEAFF	TGCGCCAGCAGCGGAGAGGGAGGGAGCACTGAAGCTTTCTTT
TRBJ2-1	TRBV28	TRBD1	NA	CASSPPGGEQFF	TGTGCCAGCAGTCCCCCAGGGGGTGAGCAGTTCTTC
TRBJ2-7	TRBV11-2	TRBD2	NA	CAGAGAYEQYF	TGTGCCGGAGCGGGAGCCTACGAGCAGTACTTC
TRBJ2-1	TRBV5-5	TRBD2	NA	CASSKAGTSGRDEQFF	TGTGCCAGCAGCAAAGCCGGGACTAGCGGGAGAGATGAGCAGTTCTTC